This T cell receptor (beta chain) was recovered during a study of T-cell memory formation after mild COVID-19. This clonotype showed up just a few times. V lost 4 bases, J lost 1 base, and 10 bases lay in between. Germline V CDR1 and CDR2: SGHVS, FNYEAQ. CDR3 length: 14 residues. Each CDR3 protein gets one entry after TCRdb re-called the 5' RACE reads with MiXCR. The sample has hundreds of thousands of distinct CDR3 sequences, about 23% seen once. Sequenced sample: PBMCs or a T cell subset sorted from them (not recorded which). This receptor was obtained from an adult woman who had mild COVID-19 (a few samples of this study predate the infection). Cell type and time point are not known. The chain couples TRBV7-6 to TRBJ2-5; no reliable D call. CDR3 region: CASSSIGGQETQYF. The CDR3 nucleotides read TGTGCCAGCAGCTCTATCGGCGGCCAAGAGACCCAGTACTTC.